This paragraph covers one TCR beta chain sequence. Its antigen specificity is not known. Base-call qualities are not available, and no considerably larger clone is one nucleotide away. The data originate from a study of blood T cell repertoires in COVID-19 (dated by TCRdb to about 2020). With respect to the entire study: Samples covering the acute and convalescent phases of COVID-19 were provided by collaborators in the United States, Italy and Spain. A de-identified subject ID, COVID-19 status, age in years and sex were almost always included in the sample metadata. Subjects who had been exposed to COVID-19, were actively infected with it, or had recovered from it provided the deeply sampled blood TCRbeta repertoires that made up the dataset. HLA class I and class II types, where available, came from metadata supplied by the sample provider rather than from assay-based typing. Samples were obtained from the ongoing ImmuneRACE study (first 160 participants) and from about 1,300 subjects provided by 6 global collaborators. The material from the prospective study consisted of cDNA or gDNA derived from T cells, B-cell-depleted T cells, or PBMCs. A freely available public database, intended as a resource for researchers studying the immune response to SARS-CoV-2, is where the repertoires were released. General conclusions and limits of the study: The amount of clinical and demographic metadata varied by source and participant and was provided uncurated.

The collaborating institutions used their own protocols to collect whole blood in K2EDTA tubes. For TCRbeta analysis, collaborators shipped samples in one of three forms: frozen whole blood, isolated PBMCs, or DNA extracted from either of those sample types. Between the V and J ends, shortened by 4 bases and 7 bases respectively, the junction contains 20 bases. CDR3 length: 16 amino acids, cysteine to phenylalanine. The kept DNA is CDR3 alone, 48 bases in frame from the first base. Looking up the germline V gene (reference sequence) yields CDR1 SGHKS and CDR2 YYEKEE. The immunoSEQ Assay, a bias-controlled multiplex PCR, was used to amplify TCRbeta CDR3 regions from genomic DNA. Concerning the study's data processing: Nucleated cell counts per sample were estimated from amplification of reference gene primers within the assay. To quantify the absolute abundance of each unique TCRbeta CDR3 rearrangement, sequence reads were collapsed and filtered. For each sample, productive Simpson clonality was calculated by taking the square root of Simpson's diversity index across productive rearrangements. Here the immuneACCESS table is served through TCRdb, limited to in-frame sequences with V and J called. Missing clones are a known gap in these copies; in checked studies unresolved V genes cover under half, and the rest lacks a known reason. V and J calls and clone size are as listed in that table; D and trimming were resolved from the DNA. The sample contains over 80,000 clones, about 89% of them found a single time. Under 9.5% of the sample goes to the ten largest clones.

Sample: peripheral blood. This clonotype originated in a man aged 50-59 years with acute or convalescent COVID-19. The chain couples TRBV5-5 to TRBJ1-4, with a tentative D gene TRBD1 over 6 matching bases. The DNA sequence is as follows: TGTGCCAGCAGCCTGAGCGCAGGGGCTAGGGGTGAAAAACTGTTTTTT. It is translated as CASSLSAGARGEKLFF. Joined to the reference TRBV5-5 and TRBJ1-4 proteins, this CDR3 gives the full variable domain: DAGVTQSPTHLIKTRGQQVTLRCSPISGHKSVSWYQQVLGQGPQFIFQYYEKEERGRGNFPDRFSARQFPNYSSELNVNALLLGDSALYLCASSLSAGARGEKLFFGSGTQLSVL.